Below, one TCR beta chain is given with its context. The protocol was immunoSEQ multiplex PCR, while the TCRdb copy is restricted to in-frame clones and leaves out a portion. The sample lists roughly 1,100,000 clones, about 74% seen once, with about 1.5% in the top ten. Those who donated were healthy HIV-negative adults, with no recent acute infections or vaccinations reported. The V gene lost 6 bases and the J gene lost 2 bases, with 14 bases spanning the gap. Germline loops: CDR1 WSHSY, CDR2 SAAADI. The CDR3 contains 16 residues. The data derive from a study of shared clonotypes between healthy human individuals.

The source is a man younger than 30 in good health. Input material: memory CD4+ T cells sorted from blood. The subset here: CD45RA-negative fraction. The chain is built from TRBV10-2 and TRBJ1-6; D is perhaps TRBD1 (5 bases). CDR3 residues: CASRSGHSPYNSPLHF. In DNA, the CDR3 is TGCGCCAGCAGGAGTGGACATAGCCCCTATAATTCACCCCTCCACTTT.